These 5 T cell receptor beta chains share one sample of origin, sequenced in a study of CD8+CD57+ T cells in acquired aplastic anemia. Genomic DNA, the template, was used for profiling of the TCR beta VDJ and CDR3. From the reads, TCRdb called clonotypes with MiXCR, one entry per CDR3 protein. Among a few hundred thousand distinct CDR3 sequences listed, around 60% were seen once. The source material was sorted CD4+, CD8+, or CD8+CD57+ T cells (not recorded which) from PBMCs. The origin of the receptors is a human donor in good health.

This clonotype was observed a single time. The chain couples TRBV7-6 to TRBJ1-5; 8 bases are a match to TRBD1. This CDR3 has 14 residues. V shed 5 bases, J shed 5 bases, and the junction held 5 bases outside the gene matches. Germline V gives CDR1 SGHVS, CDR2 FNYEAQ. CDR3 coding DNA: TGTGCCAGCAGCCGAGGACAGGGAGATCAGCCCCAGCATTTT. It yields the protein CASSRGQGDQPQHF.

J is TRBJ2-7 and V is TRBV9; no reliable D call. The CDR3 runs 12 residues. Germline CDR1 SGDLS, CDR2 YYNGEE. The V end lost 5 bases, the J end lost 4 bases, and 10 bases lay between the germline ends. The CDR3, as DNA: TGTGCCAGCAGTGAAGACACTTACGAGCAGTACTTC. Its translation is CASSEDTYEQYF.

The gene calls are TRBV20-1 and TRBJ2-7; no clear D gene. This CDR3 is built from 14 residues. Germline CDR1 reads DFQATT; CDR2 reads SNEGSKA (reference sequence). V shed 6 bases and J shed 3 bases, with 18 bases lying between them. The CDR3 sequence is CSATGPQEYYEQYF. In DNA form, the CDR3 reads TGCAGTGCCACCGGGCCCCAAGAGTACTACGAGCAGTACTTC.

CDR3 DNA sequence: TGTGCCACCAAGGGACAGGGGAATCAGCCCCAGCATTTT. Translated: CATKGQGNQPQHF. The genes are TRBV15 and TRBJ1-5; 10 positions agree with TRBD1. CDR1 is LNHNV, CDR2 YYDKDF, per germline (reference sequence). There are 13 residues in the CDR3. Unmatched junction bases numbered 1, after V lost 7 bases and J lost 4 bases. The full variable domain, rest sourced from reference TRBV15 and TRBJ1-5, is DAMVIQNPRYQVTQFGKPVTLSCSQTLNHNVMYWYQQKSSQAPKLLFHYYDKDFNNEADTPDNFQSRRPNTSFCFLDIRSPGLGDTAMYLCATKGQGNQPQHFGDGTRLSIL.

The chain combines TRBV28 with TRBJ2-2; unclear D gene. There are 15 residues in the CDR3. V was pared by 2 bases and J by 5 bases, with 12 bases between. The V gene's germline CDR1 is MDHEN and CDR2 SYDVKM. The CDR3 DNA sequence: TGTGCCAGCAGTTTACAAGGTGGCACTACCGGGGAGCTGTTTTTT. Encoded protein: CASSLQGGTTGELFF.